This entry lists 26 T cell receptor beta chains sequenced from one sample in a study of identical twins. MiXCR, applied by TCRdb to the 5' RACE reads, yields one record per CDR3 protein. This sample yields 750,000 to 950,000 distinct CDR3 sequences, of which 12% are seen a single time; around 1.5% belongs to the top ten. The sample also formed part of further work on yellow fever vaccine responses in identical twins.

Sequences were obtained from PBMCs. The receptors derive from a woman between 18 and 29 years old in good health.

This clonotype was detected only a few times. The chain has TRBV7-8 and TRBJ2-2; no definite D call. The germline gives CDR1 SGHVS, CDR2 FQNEAQ. V lost 3 bases and J 1 base, leaving 9 bases between the germline ends. CDR3 length equals 15 residues. The CDR3 sequence: CASSFRPRNTGELFF. The CDR3 DNA reads TGTGCCAGCAGCTTCAGGCCTAGGAACACCGGGGAGCTGTTTTTT.

Many counts were recorded for this clonotype. The V gene is TRBV6-1, the J gene TRBJ2-1; D unclear. The V end lost 6 bases, the J end lost 0 bases, and 12 bases lay between the germline ends. The CDR3 length is 15 residues. Germline values: CDR1 MNHNS, CDR2 SASEGT. CDR3 nucleotides: TGTGCCAGCAGGTCCGGGCCTCGCTCCTACAATGAGCAGTTCTTC. Its translation is CASRSGPRSYNEQFF.

This clonotype was counted ten times or more. V and J are TRBV11-2 and TRBJ2-3, with D possibly TRBD1 on 6 matching bases. The CDR3 sequence is 15 residues long. CDR1 SGHAT and CDR2 FQNNGV come from the germline V gene. V was pared by 5 bases and J by 1 base, with 13 bases between. Here the CDR3 reads CASSGSGVRTDTQYF. The DNA of the CDR3 is TGTGCCAGCAGCGGATCAGGGGTACGCACAGATACGCAGTATTTT.

This clonotype was found a few times. The V gene is TRBV12-3 or TRBV12-4, the J gene TRBJ2-5; possible D gene TRBD1, 5 bases. V lost 6 bases and J 5 bases, leaving 34 bases between the germline ends. The CDR3 loop spans 20 amino acids. The CDR3 DNA follows: TGTGCCAGCAGCCCTGACAGTTACATTGATCTCACTACAATGCTGGAGACCCAGTACTTC. Translated: CASSPDSYIDLTTMLETQYF.

The chain combines TRBV4-1 with TRBJ2-3; perhaps TRBD2 as D (5 bases). The germline V and J ends were trimmed by 4 bases and 1 base, with 15 bases remaining between them. Germline lookup yields CDR1 MGHRA and CDR2 YSYEKL. There are 16 residues in the CDR3. CDR3 nucleotides: TGCGCCAGCAGCCGGCGAGGACTTCCCGGCACAGATACGCAGTATTTT. It codes for CASSRRGLPGTDTQYF.

The chain is built from TRBV15 and TRBJ2-4; D is perhaps TRBD1 (6 bases). CDR1 and CDR2 from the germline V gene are LNHNV and YYDKDF (reference sequence). Trimming stripped 0 bases from V and 0 bases from J, with 6 bases between. The CDR3 has 15 residues. The CDR3: CATSREGGAKNIQYF. The CDR3 DNA sequence: TGTGCCACCAGCAGAGAAGGGGGAGCCAAAAACATTCAGTACTTC.

This clonotype was seen ten or more times. This chain links TRBV5-5 with TRBJ2-3; D is perhaps TRBD2 (5 bases). The germline V gene encodes CDR1 SGHKS and CDR2 YYEKEE (reference sequence). Trimming cost V 0 bases and J 2 bases, with 7 bases left between them. The CDR3 covers 14 residues. CDR3 nucleotide sequence: TGTGCCAGCAGCTTGGGAGGGATCACAGATACGCAGTATTTT. It yields the protein CASSLGGITDTQYF.

This clonotype was counted a few times. V is TRBV7-2 and J is TRBJ2-3; D call uncertain. The germline V and J ends were trimmed by 0 bases and 6 bases, with 13 bases remaining between them. Germline V gene lookup returns CDR1 SGHTA and CDR2 FQGNSA. This CDR3 spans 15 amino acids. The CDR3 sequence is CASSLAHRRVDTQYF. The CDR3 region has the DNA TGTGCCAGCAGCTTAGCGCATCGACGGGTGGATACGCAGTATTTT.

In this sample, this clonotype turned up a few times. J is TRBJ2-3 and V is TRBV7-2; tentatively, D is TRBD1 or TRBD2 (7 bases each). Deletions cut 5 bases from V and 5 bases from J, with 20 bases between. The CDR3 runs to 16 residues. The V gene's germline CDR1 is SGHTA and CDR2 FQGNSA. CDR3 region: CASSQGGRGNRDTQYF. DNA for the CDR3: TGTGCCAGCAGCCAGGGGGGGCGGGGAAACAGAGATACGCAGTATTTT.

This clonotype was observed a handful of times. The chain couples TRBV12-3 or TRBV12-4 to TRBJ2-2; the D gene is possibly TRBD2 (6 bases). The CDR3 contains 14 residues. Trimming took off 5 bases at V and 4 bases at J, with 11 bases between the two ends. CDR3 in DNA: TGTGCCAGCAGTACCAGCGGGTCCACCGGGGAGCTGTTTTTT. The encoded protein is CASSTSGSTGELFF.

This clonotype was counted between two and nine times. The rearrangement uses TRBV5-5 and TRBJ2-3; possible D gene TRBD2, 6 bases. Trimming pared 4 bases from V and 1 base from J, leaving 13 bases between. The germline V gene encodes CDR1 SGHKS and CDR2 YYEKEE (reference sequence). The CDR3 is 15 residues long. DNA for the CDR3: TGTGCCAGCAGCCGCTACCGCGGGGGCACAGATACGCAGTATTTT. This codes for CASSRYRGGTDTQYF.

A few counts support this clonotype. The CDR3 protein is CASSHQRAGATGYGELFF. CDR3 DNA: TGTGCCAGCAGCCACCAGCGAGCGGGAGCAACCGGTTACGGGGAGCTGTTTTTT. J is TRBJ2-2 and V is TRBV3-1; 8 nucleotides match TRBD2. This CDR3 has 18 residues. CDR1 is LGHDT, CDR2 YNNKEL, per germline (reference sequence). V dropped 3 bases and J dropped 7; count of bases not matched to a gene: 16.

The V gene is TRBV28, the J gene TRBJ2-4; D unresolved. Germline lookup yields CDR1 MDHEN and CDR2 SYDVKM. This CDR3 is 18 amino acids long. Trimming pared 4 bases from V and 0 bases from J, leaving 19 bases between. The CDR3 reads CASSSFPQVPLAKNIQYF. The CDR3, as DNA: TGTGCCAGCAGTTCATTTCCCCAGGTCCCCCTAGCCAAAAACATTCAGTACTTC.

The CDR3 protein is CASSPRVLAAPHTGELFF. CDR3 nucleotides: TGTGCCAGCAGTCCCCGGGTATTAGCGGCCCCTCACACCGGGGAGCTGTTTTTT. The rearrangement links TRBV12-3 or TRBV12-4 to TRBJ2-2; tentative D call: TRBD2 (6 bases). Trimming removed 5 bases from V and 3 bases from J, with 22 bases in between. The CDR3 runs 18 residues.

The chain has TRBV9 and TRBJ2-1, with D unclear. CDR3 length: 17 residues. The germline CDR1 and CDR2 sequences are SGDLS and YYNGEE. Trimming shortened V by 3 bases and J by 0 bases, and 16 bases separated the two germline ends. The CDR3 nucleotides are TGTGCCAGCAGCGCTCGGGTGGGTGTTTCCTCCTACAATGAGCAGTTCTTC. Translated, it gives CASSARVGVSSYNEQFF.

The V call is TRBV6-5, the J call TRBJ1-1; 8 bases match TRBD1. Losses at the gene ends were 2 bases for V and 6 bases for J; bases not matched to a gene: 8. Germline assignment: CDR1 MNHEY and CDR2 SVGAGI. The CDR3 has 15 residues. This CDR3 reads CASSYRRGRGAEAFF. CDR3 coding DNA: TGTGCCAGCAGTTACCGCAGGGGGCGTGGGGCTGAAGCTTTCTTT.

This clonotype was observed a handful of times. This chain uses TRBV12-3 or TRBV12-4 with TRBJ1-1, with D unclear. The CDR3 sequence is 16 residues long. V was pared by 3 bases and J by 1 base, with 15 bases between. CDR3: CASSFRSPSANTEAFF. The CDR3 nucleotides read TGTGCCAGCAGTTTTCGTTCCCCGAGCGCGAACACTGAAGCTTTCTTT.

This clonotype was observed a handful of times. The V and J genes are TRBV4-2 and TRBJ2-2, with D tentatively TRBD2 (5 bases). CDR1 is LGHNA, CDR2 YNFKEQ, per germline. The CDR3 has 16 residues. Trimming left V 0 bases short and J 4 bases short, with 12 bases between. CDR3 loop: CASSQELAPGTGELFF. In DNA, the CDR3 is TGTGCCAGCAGCCAAGAGCTAGCCCCGGGCACCGGGGAGCTGTTTTTT.

This clonotype has ten or more counts. The V call is TRBV12-3 or TRBV12-4, the J call TRBJ2-1; D is uncertain. The V end lost 3 bases, the J end lost 4 bases, and 16 bases lay between the germline ends. The CDR3 is made up of 16 amino acids. CDR3 nucleotides: TGTGCCAGCAGTTTCCCAGGTTCCCTTTATTACAATGAGCAGTTCTTC. Encoded protein: CASSFPGSLYYNEQFF.

This clonotype was detected only a few times. In DNA form, the CDR3 reads TGTGCCAGCAGTTACTCGATGATTCATGGTCGCACAGATACGCAGTATTTT. Translated: CASSYSMIHGRTDTQYF. V usage is TRBV6-2 or TRBV6-3 and J usage is TRBJ2-3; D remains unclear. CDR1 is MNHEY, CDR2 SVGEGT, per germline. Between the trimmed V and J ends, which lost 0 bases and 1 base, there was a span of 14 bases. This CDR3 contains 17 residues.

This clonotype occurred many times. The CDR3 loop is CASSPLRDSSYNEQFF. Written as DNA, the CDR3 is TGTGCCAGCAGCCCACTTCGGGATAGCTCCTACAATGAGCAGTTCTTC. The chain couples TRBV7-8 to TRBJ2-1, with a tentative D call TRBD2 (5 bases). The length of the CDR3 is 16 residues. Germline CDR1 is SGHVS and CDR2 is FQNEAQ. Trimming stripped 5 bases from V and 0 bases from J, with 14 bases between.

A few counts support this clonotype. The CDR3 nucleotides are TGTGCCAGCACCCCGGGACTAGCGGACCACAGACCGCAGTATTTT. This codes for CASTPGLADHRPQYF. This chain joins TRBV3-1 and TRBJ2-3, with TRBD2 identical over 11 bases. The CDR3 length is 15 residues. The V segment lost 7 bases and the J segment 10 bases; nucleotides outside the gene matches: 13. Germline CDR1 reads LGHDT; CDR2 reads YNNKEL (reference sequence).

The sample holds a few counts of this clonotype. The rearrangement links TRBV29-1 to TRBJ2-1, with D perhaps matching TRBD1 (5 bases). CDR3 length equals 12 residues. Germline values: CDR1 SQVTM, CDR2 ANQGSEA. V was shortened by 5 bases and J by 4 bases, with 9 bases between the two germline ends. CDR3 bases: TGCAGCGTTTCCAGGGTGTACAATGAGCAGTTCTTC. Residues: CSVSRVYNEQFF.

The chain recombines TRBV19 with TRBJ2-1; D ambiguous. The V end lost 7 bases, the J end lost 0 bases, and 10 bases lay between the germline ends. Germline CDR1 reads LNHDA; CDR2 reads SQIVND (reference sequence). This CDR3 is 14 amino acids long. The CDR3: CASKPGTSYNEQFF. DNA of the CDR3: TGTGCCAGTAAACCGGGTACCTCCTACAATGAGCAGTTCTTC.

This clonotype was found many times. The rearrangement joins TRBV3-1 to TRBJ1-5, with D perhaps TRBD1 (6 bases). Germline values: CDR1 LGHDT, CDR2 YNNKEL (reference sequence). The CDR3 covers 14 residues. V was pared by 6 bases and J by 7 bases, with 16 bases between. The CDR3 loop reads CASSHLGGGQPQHF. The DNA of the CDR3 is TGTGCCAGCAGTCATTTGGGGGGCGGACAGCCCCAGCATTTT.

Written as DNA, the CDR3 is TGTGCCAGCAGCATCAAGGGTAGCAATCAGCCCCAGCATTTT. It codes for CASSIKGSNQPQHF. The rearrangement joins TRBV12-3 or TRBV12-4 to TRBJ1-5; no clear D gene. The V end was cut by 6 bases, the J end by 0 bases, with 9 bases between. This CDR3 comprises 14 residues.